This T cell receptor beta chain emerged from a study of T-cell reconstitution after alpha-beta-depleted transplantation in children. General study points: One year after transplant, T-cell counts and diversity came mostly from newly produced T cells. Several hundred expanded graft clones reportedly supplied alpha-beta T cells about two months after transplant.

In its sample, this clonotype was seen a few times. Antigen: not known. As it was prepared, the TCRbeta library received unique molecular identifiers. Each CDR3 protein is one row after TCRdb ran MiXCR on the PCR reads. Among about 100,000 distinct CDR3 sequences listed, 4.5% to 7.5% were seen once. The length of the CDR3 is 15 residues. The germline V gene has CDR1 DFQATT and CDR2 SNEGSKA (reference sequence). The V gene lost 0 bases and the J gene lost 2 bases, with 12 bases spanning the gap. This chain joins TRBV20-1 and TRBJ2-3; D is possibly TRBD2 (5 bases). Sequenced material: PBMCs, mostly from graft donor cells, taken 60 days after TCRalphabeta/CD19-depleted stem cell transplant. This TCR was recovered from a female patient aged 2-15 years who had a stem cell transplant for Fanconi anemia, so the T cells may come from the graft donor. In nucleotides, the CDR3 is TGCAGTGCTAGAGACCCCCGAGGGCCCACAGATACGCAGTATTTT. Translating it yields CSARDPRGPTDTQYF.